This TCR beta chain derives from a study of T cells in Graves' hyperthyroidism and ophthalmopathy. This clonotype was picked up many times. Its specificity is unknown. RNA transcripts gave rise to amplified TCR beta CDR3 regions. During a first-round RT-PCR of the TCR CDR3, the HTBI primer set was used. MiXCR, run by TCRdb on the multiplex PCR reads, gives a single entry per CDR3 protein. The profile shows about 710,000 distinct CDR3 sequences, 16% of them singletons. The hyperthyroidism patients had all been newly diagnosed, and their disease duration was under 2 months. Their ages ranged from 18 to 65 years. Over 9 ml of fresh peripheral blood supplied the PBMCs. Germline assignment: CDR1 MNHEY and CDR2 SMNVEV (reference sequence). Trimming left V 8 bases short and J 4 bases short, with 9 bases between. The CDR3 consists of 13 residues. Overall study findings and caveats: Ophthalmopathy onset followed model prediction by a median about six months.

V usage is TRBV27 and J usage is TRBJ2-6; no reliable D call. The sequenced material came from blood. This receptor was obtained from a young man with Graves' hyperthyroidism. CDR3 residues: CASALDGANVLTF. DNA of the CDR3: TGTGCCAGCGCCCTCGACGGGGCCAACGTCCTGACTTTC.